This is a list of T cell receptor beta chains from one sample in a study of cytomegalovirus exposure and HLA in healthy donors. Produced via immunoSEQ multiplex PCR; TCRdb's table is partial and in-frame only. The sample has about 180,000 clones, 80% seen once. Sequencing was performed on PBMCs. The receptor source for this set is a man aged 40-49 years in good health and CMV-seronegative. The CDR3 runs from the conserved cysteine through the conserved F or W. A D gene is named only where the DNA matches it firmly. The size field is filled for only some rows; it gives once, few, many or a size class.

cdr3_aa	cdr3_nt	v_call	j_call	d_call	clone_size
CASRGQGSTEAFF	TGTGCCAGCAGGGGACAGGGGTCCACTGAAGCTTTCTTT	TRBV6-1	TRBJ1-1	TRBD1	once
CASSQVTGTRPEAFF	TGCGCCAGCAGCCAAGTTACCGGGACACGCCCCGAAGCTTTCTTT	TRBV4-3	TRBJ1-1	.	.
CASSFRGEGLGEQFF	TGCGCCAGCAGCTTTCGGGGGGAGGGCCTTGGTGAGCAGTTCTTC	TRBV5-1	TRBJ2-1	TRBD2	.
CAISEGGGSYNEQFF	TGTGCCATCAGTGAGGGCGGGGGCTCCTACAATGAGCAGTTCTTC	TRBV10-3	TRBJ2-1	TRBD2	.
CASSIGGQSVKPQHF	TGTGCCAGTAGTATAGGGGGACAGTCAGTGAAACCCCAGCATTTT	TRBV19	TRBJ1-5	TRBD1	.
CASSEVGRNTEAFF	TGTGCCAGCAGTGAGGTGGGCAGAAACACTGAAGCTTTCTTT	TRBV25-1	TRBJ1-1	.	once
CATLPYMGSEAFF	TGTGCCACTCTCCCTTATATGGGCTCCGAAGCTTTCTTT	TRBV19	TRBJ1-1	.	few
CASRLTGDEETQYF	TGTGCCAGTAGGTTGACAGGGGATGAAGAGACCCAGTACTTC	TRBV19	TRBJ2-5	TRBD1	.
CASSVGASGRTHEQYF	TGTGCCAGCAGCGTAGGGGCTAGCGGGAGGACCCACGAGCAGTACTTC	TRBV9	TRBJ2-7	TRBD2	once
CASTSMGQGSYEQYF	TGTGCCAGCACCTCTATGGGACAGGGTTCCTACGAGCAGTACTTC	TRBV27	TRBJ2-7	TRBD1	.
CATRTSGTPYEQYF	TGTGCCACCCGGACTAGCGGGACCCCCTACGAGCAGTACTTC	TRBV6-5	TRBJ2-7	TRBD2	once
CASSRSLVGEQYF	TGTGCCAGCAGTCGTTCACTAGTAGGCGAGCAGTACTTC	TRBV14	TRBJ2-7	.	.
CASRNGALPVEQYF	TGTGCCAGTAGAAATGGGGCCCTGCCGGTCGAGCAGTACTTC	TRBV19	TRBJ2-7	.	.
CASSASGTAYNRYTGELFF	TGTGCCAGTAGTGCTTCCGGGACTGCCTATAACCGGTACACCGGGGAGCTGTTTTTT	TRBV19	TRBJ2-2	.	.
CASSLESLTGALYGYTF	TGTGCCAGCAGCTTAGAATCATTGACAGGAGCCCTCTATGGCTACACCTTC	TRBV7-2	TRBJ1-2	.	.